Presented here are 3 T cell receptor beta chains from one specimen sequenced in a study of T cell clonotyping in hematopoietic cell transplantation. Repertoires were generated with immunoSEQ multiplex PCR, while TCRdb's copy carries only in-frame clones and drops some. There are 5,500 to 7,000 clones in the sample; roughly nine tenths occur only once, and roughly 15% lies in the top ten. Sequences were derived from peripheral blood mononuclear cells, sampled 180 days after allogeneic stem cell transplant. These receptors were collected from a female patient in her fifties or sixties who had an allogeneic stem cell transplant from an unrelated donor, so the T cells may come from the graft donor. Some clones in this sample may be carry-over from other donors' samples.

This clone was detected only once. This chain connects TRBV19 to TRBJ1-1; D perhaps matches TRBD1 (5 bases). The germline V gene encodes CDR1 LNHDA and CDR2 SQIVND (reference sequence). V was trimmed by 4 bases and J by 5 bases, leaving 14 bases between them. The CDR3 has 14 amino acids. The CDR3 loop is CASSNIRGFTEAFF. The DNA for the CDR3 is TGTGCCAGTAGTAACATTCGGGGGTTTACTGAAGCTTTCTTT. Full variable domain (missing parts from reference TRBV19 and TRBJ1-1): DGGITQSPKYLFRKEGQNVTLSCEQNLNHDAMYWYRQDPGQGLRLIYYSQIVNDFQKGDIAEGYSVSREKKESFPLTVTSAQKNPTAFYLCASSNIRGFTEAFFGQGTRLTVV.

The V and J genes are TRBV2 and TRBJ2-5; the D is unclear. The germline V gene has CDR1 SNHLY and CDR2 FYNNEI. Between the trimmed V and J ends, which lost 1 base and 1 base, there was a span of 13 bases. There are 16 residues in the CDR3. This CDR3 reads CASSEDLTEAQETQYF. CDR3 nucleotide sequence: TGTGCCAGCAGTGAAGATTTAACAGAAGCCCAAGAGACCCAGTACTTC.

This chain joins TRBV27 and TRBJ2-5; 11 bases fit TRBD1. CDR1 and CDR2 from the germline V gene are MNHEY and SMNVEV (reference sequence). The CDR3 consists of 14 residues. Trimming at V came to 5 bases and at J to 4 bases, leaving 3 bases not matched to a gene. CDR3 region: CASSGQGAGETQYF. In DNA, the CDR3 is TGTGCCAGCAGTGGACAGGGGGCGGGAGAGACCCAGTACTTC.